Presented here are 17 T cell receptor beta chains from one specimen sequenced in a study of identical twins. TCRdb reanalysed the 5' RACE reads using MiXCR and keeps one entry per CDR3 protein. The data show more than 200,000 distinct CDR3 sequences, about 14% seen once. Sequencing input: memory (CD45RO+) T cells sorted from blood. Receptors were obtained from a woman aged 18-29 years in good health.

The CDR3 DNA sequence: TGTGCCAGCAGCTCCCCGCGAATGCTACAAGAGACCCAGTACTTC. It is translated as CASSSPRMLQETQYF. V usage is TRBV11-2 and J usage is TRBJ2-5; no clear D gene. Between the trimmed V and J ends, which lost 4 bases and 2 bases, there was a span of 14 bases. The CDR3 sequence is 15 residues long. Looked up from germline, CDR1 is SGHAT and CDR2 is FQNNGV.

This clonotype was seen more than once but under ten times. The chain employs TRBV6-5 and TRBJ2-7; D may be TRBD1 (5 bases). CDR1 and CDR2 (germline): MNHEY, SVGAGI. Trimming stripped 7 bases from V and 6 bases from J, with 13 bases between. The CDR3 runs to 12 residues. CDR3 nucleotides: TGTGCCAGCACCCCGCCCCAGGGCGAGCAGTACTTC. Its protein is CASTPPQGEQYF.

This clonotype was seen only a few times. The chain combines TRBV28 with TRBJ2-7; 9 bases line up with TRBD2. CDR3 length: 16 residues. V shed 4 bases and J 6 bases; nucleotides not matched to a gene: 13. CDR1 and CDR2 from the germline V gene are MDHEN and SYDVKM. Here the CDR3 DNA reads TGTGCCAGCAGTTCATCGGGACTAGCAATCGACTCCGAGCAGTACTTC. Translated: CASSSSGLAIDSEQYF. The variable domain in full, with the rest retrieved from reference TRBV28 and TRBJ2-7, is DVKVTQSSRYLVKRTGEKVFLECVQDMDHENMFWYRQDPGLGLRLIYFSYDVKMKEKGDIPEGYSVSREKKERFSLILESASTNQTSMYLCASSSSGLAIDSEQYFGPGTRLTVT.

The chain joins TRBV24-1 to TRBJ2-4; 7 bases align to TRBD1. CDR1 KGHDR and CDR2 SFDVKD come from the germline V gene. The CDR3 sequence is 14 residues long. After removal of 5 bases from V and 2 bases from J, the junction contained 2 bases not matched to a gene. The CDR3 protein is CATSVGQSKNIQYF. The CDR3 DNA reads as TGTGCCACCAGTGTGGGACAGTCCAAAAACATTCAGTACTTC.

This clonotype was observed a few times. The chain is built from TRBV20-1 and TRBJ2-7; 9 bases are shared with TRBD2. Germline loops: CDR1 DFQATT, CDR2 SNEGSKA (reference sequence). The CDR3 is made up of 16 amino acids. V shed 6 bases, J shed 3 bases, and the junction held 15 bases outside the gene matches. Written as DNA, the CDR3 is TGCAGTGCGAGGCCTCTAGCGGGAAGCGGAAACTACGAGCAGTACTTC. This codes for CSARPLAGSGNYEQYF.

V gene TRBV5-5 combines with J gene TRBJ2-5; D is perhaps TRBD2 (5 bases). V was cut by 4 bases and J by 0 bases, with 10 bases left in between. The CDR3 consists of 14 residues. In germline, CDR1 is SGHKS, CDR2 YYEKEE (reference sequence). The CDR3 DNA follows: TGTGCCAGCAGCCCCGGGGTACACCAAGAGACCCAGTACTTC. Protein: CASSPGVHQETQYF.

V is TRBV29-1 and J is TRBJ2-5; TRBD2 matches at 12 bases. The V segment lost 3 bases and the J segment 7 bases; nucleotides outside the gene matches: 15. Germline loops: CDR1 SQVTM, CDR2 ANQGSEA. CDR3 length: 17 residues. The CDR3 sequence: CSVDLLAGGQSSGTQYF. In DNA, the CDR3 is TGCAGCGTTGATCTCCTAGCGGGGGGGCAATCTTCCGGGACCCAGTACTTC.

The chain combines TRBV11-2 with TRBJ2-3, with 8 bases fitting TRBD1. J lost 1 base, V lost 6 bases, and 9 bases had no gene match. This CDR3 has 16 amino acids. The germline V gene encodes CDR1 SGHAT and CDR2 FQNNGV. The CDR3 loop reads CASSSEDRVRTDTQYF. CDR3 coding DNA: TGTGCCAGCAGTTCCGAGGACAGGGTACGCACAGATACGCAGTATTTT.

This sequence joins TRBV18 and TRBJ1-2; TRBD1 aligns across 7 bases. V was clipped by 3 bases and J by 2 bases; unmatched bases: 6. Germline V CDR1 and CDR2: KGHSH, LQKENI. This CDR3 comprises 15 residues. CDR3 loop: CASSPEGQTNYGYTF. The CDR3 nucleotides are TGTGCCAGCTCACCGGAGGGACAGACCAACTATGGCTACACCTTC.

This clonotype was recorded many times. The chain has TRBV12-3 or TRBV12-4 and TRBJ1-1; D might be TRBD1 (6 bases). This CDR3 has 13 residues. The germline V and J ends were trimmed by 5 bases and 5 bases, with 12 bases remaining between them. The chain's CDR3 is CASSLQQGTEAFF. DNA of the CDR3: TGTGCCAGCAGTCTCCAGCAGGGGACTGAAGCTTTCTTT.

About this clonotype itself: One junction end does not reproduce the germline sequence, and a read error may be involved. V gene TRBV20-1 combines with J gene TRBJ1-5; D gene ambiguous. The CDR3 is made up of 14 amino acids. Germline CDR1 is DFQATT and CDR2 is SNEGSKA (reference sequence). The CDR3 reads CSALRGDSIQPQHF. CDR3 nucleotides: TGCAGTGCCCTCCGCGGGGATAGCATTCAGCCCCAGCATTTT.

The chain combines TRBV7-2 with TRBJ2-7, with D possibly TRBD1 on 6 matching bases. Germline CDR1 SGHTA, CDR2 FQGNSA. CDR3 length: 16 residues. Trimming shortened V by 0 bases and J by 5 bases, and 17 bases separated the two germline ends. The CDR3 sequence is CASSLAQPYRANEQYF. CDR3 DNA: TGTGCCAGCAGCTTAGCGCAGCCGTACAGGGCCAACGAGCAGTACTTC.

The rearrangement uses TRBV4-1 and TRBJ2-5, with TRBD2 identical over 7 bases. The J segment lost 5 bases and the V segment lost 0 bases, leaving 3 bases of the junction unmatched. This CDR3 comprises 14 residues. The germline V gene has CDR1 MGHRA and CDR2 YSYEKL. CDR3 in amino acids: CASSQESSGETQYF. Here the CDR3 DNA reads TGCGCCAGCAGCCAAGAAAGTAGCGGGGAGACCCAGTACTTC.

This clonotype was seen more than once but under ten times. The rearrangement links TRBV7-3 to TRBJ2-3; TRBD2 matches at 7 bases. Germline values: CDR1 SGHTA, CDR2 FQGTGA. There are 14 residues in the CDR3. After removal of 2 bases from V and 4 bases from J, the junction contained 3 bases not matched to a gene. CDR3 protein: CASSLAAGADTQYF. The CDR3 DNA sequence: TGTGCCAGCAGCTTAGCCGCGGGGGCAGATACGCAGTATTTT.

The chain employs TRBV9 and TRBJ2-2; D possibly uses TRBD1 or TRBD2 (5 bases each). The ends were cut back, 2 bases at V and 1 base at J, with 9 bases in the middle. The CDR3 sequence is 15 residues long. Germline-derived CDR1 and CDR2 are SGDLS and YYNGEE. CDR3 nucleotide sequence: TGTGCCAGCAGCGTCCGGGACGGGAACACCGGGGAGCTGTTTTTT. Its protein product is CASSVRDGNTGELFF. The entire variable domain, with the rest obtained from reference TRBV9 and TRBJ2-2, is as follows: DSGVTQTPKHLITATGQRVTLRCSPRSGDLSVYWYQQSLDQGLQFLIQYYNGEERAKGNILERFSAQQFPDLHSELNLSSLELGDSALYFCASSVRDGNTGELFFGEGSRLTVL.

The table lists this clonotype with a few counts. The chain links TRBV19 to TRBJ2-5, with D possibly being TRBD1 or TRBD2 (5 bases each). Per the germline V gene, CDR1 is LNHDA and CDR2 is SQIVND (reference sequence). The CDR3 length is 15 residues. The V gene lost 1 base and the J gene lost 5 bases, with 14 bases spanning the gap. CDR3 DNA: TGTGCCAGTAGTATAGGGGGACCGACGCGGGAGACCCAGTACTTC. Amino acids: CASSIGGPTRETQYF.

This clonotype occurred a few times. The CDR3 coding sequence is TGTGCCAGCAGTTCATACAGAGGGGCCCCGAGGGGGCAGTACTTC. Amino acids: CASSSYRGAPRGQYF. The chain combines TRBV28 with TRBJ2-7; D may be TRBD1 or TRBD2 (5 bases each). The length of the CDR3 is 15 residues. From germline, CDR1 is MDHEN and CDR2 SYDVKM. Trimming left V 4 bases short and J 9 bases short, with 22 bases between.